Sequencing of this TCR beta chain was carried out in a study of OX40 agonist ivuxolimab in advanced cancers. Remarks on this clone: Its antigen remains unidentified.

Germline V lookup: CDR1 MNHNY, CDR2 SVGAGI (reference sequence). V was pared by 6 bases and J by 0 bases, with 15 bases between. The CDR3 loop spans 15 amino acids. Overall study findings and caveats: Among the lowest levels of clonal expansion were found in partial responders at 0.1-3.0 mg/kg. No determination was made of the antigen specificity of the expanded peripheral T cells. Clonal expansion from baseline to week 6 occurred in both CD4+ and CD8+ T cells.

With baseline, cycle 4 day 1, and cycle 7 day 1 as timepoints, blood was sampled. Data came from immunoSEQ multiplex PCR; TCRdb stores just in-frame clones and leaves some out. The table records some 64,000 clones, roughly 89% of them present only once. The chain carries TRBV6-6 and TRBJ2-7; possibly TRBD1 for D (6 bases). The sequence came from an adult with an advanced solid tumor such as melanoma, head and neck, liver or kidney cancer. This material consisted of CD4+ or CD8+ T cells sorted from blood, taken in a trial of the OX40 agonist ivuxolimab. In DNA, the CDR3 is TGTGCCAGCAGCGTGGACAGTACCGTCTCCTACGAGCAGTACTTC. The encoded protein is CASSVDSTVSYEQYF.